This record covers a single TCR beta chain. Its antigen is not known. This record comes from a study of T-cell memory formation after mild COVID-19. Whole-study results and caveats: Researchers found some responding clones in pre-infection memory, a sign that cross-reactive memory joined.

Trimming stripped 4 bases from V and 0 bases from J, with 9 bases between. The CDR3 runs 13 residues. Germline CDR1 GTSNPN, CDR2 SVGIG (reference sequence). TCRdb re-called the 5' RACE reads through MiXCR, storing one row per CDR3 protein. The sample contains roughly 350,000 distinct CDR3 sequences, roughly 21% of which appear only once. The rearrangement uses TRBV30 and TRBJ1-1, with unresolved D. Sequenced sample: PBMCs or a T cell subset sorted from them (not recorded which). This clonotype was sampled from an adult woman who had mild COVID-19 (a few samples of this study predate the infection). Cell type and time point are not known. CDR3 DNA: TGTGCCTGGACGGTAATCATGAACACTGAAGCTTTCTTT. This codes for CAWTVIMNTEAFF.